The rows below give T cell receptor beta chains drawn from one sample of a study of blood T cells in healthy people across ages. TCRdb processed the 5' RACE reads anew with MiXCR; each CDR3 protein has one entry. The sample holds about 760,000 distinct CDR3 sequences, just over 55% seen once. The specimen was blood. The source of these receptors is a man in his forties in good health. CDR3s include the opening cysteine and the closing phenylalanine or tryptophan. The order of the fields is V gene, J gene, D gene, clone size, CDR3 DNA, CDR3 protein. A D gene is named only where the DNA matches it firmly. Not all rows give a size; the values are once, few, many and, for expanded clones, a class.

V: TRBV7-9; J: TRBJ2-3; D: TRBD1; size: NA; DNA: TGTGCCAGCAGCGTAGGACAGGGGAGCACAGATACGCAGTATTTT; CDR3: CASSVGQGSTDTQYF
V: TRBV5-1; J: TRBJ1-6; D: NA; size: NA; DNA: TGTGCCAGCAGCGTGCTTCAGGGGCGCCAAAATTCACCCCTCCACTTT; CDR3: CASSVLQGRQNSPLHF
V: TRBV4-3; J: TRBJ1-6; D: NA; size: NA; DNA: TGCGCCAGCAGCCAAGATCTGGGAGGGCTGACACCCCTCCACTTT; CDR3: CASSQDLGGLTPLHF
V: TRBV5-1; J: TRBJ1-6; D: NA; size: NA; DNA: TGCGCCAGCAGCTTGGCCGGGGTTGATTCACCCCTCCACTTT; CDR3: CASSLAGVDSPLHF
V: TRBV7-9; J: TRBJ1-1; D: NA; size: NA; DNA: TGTGCCAGCAGCACAGACAGACGACTAATGAACACTGAAGCTTTCTTT; CDR3: CASSTDRRLMNTEAFF
V: TRBV7-3; J: TRBJ2-1; D: NA; size: few; DNA: TGTGCCAGCAGCTTTTCTAGCAGATACAATGAGCAGTTCTTC; CDR3: CASSFSSRYNEQFF
V: TRBV3-1; J: TRBJ1-5; D: TRBD1; size: many; DNA: TGTGCCAGCAGCCTGGGACAGAATAGCAATCAGCCCCAGCATTTT; CDR3: CASSLGQNSNQPQHF
V: TRBV27; J: TRBJ1-4; D: NA; size: NA; DNA: TGTGCCAGCAGTTCGACCACTCGGGTCGGAAGACTAATCAGACCCCATCAAGAAAAACTGTTTTTT; CDR3: CASSSTTRVGRLIRPHQEKLFF
V: TRBV6-6; J: TRBJ1-2; D: TRBD1; size: NA; DNA: TGTGCCAGCAGAAAGGGACAGAACTATGGCTACACCTTC; CDR3: CASRKGQNYGYTF
V: TRBV28; J: TRBJ2-7; D: NA; size: NA; DNA: TGTGCCAGCAGTTTACTTGTCGGGAGCGTCTCCTACGAGCAGTACTTC; CDR3: CASSLLVGSVSYEQYF
V: TRBV12-3/TRBV12-4; J: TRBJ2-2; D: TRBD1; size: NA; DNA: TGTGCCAGCAGGCCCCGGGACAGGGGGCTTCATGTTTACACCGGGGAGCTGTTTTTT; CDR3: CASRPRDRGLHVYTGELFF
V: TRBV12-3/TRBV12-4; J: TRBJ2-7; D: NA; size: NA; DNA: TGTGCCAGCCATCAAGGGTTAGGCGACGAGCAGTACTTC; CDR3: CASHQGLGDEQYF
V: TRBV27; J: TRBJ2-5; D: NA; size: few; DNA: TGTGCCAGCAGCGAGACAGGGCGGGGAGAGACCCAGTACTTC; CDR3: CASSETGRGETQYF
V: TRBV6-2/TRBV6-3; J: TRBJ2-1; D: TRBD2; size: NA; DNA: TGTGCCAGCAGGCTGACTAGCGGGAGGGCAAGGGGGACCTACAATGAGCAGTTCTTC; CDR3: CASRLTSGRARGTYNEQFF
V: TRBV9; J: TRBJ2-5; D: NA; size: NA; DNA: TGTGCCAGCAGCGTTCACCAGCAGCCAGGCGATGAGCAGTACTTC; CDR3: CASSVHQQPGDEQYF
V: TRBV7-2; J: TRBJ2-7; D: TRBD2; size: NA; DNA: TGTGCCAGCAGCTTGAACCGGCTAGCGGGAGTATACGAGCAGTACTTC; CDR3: CASSLNRLAGVYEQYF
V: TRBV12-3/TRBV12-4; J: TRBJ1-2; D: NA; size: NA; DNA: TGTGCCAGCAGCCACACAGGGTTCGATGGCTACACCTTC; CDR3: CASSHTGFDGYTF
V: TRBV29-1; J: TRBJ2-7; D: NA; size: NA; DNA: TGCAGCGTTCGGGGTTTTACATCCTACGAGCAGTACTTC; CDR3: CSVRGFTSYEQYF
V: TRBV20-1; J: TRBJ2-3; D: TRBD2; size: NA; DNA: TGCAGTGCCCGGGTGACTAGCGGACCAGATACGCAGTATTTT; CDR3: CSARVTSGPDTQYF
V: TRBV7-2; J: TRBJ2-1; D: NA; size: NA; DNA: TGTGCCAGCCTGACAGGCTCCTACAATGAGCAGTTCTTC; CDR3: CASLTGSYNEQFF
V: TRBV7-3; J: TRBJ1-2; D: NA; size: few; DNA: TGTGCCAGCAGCTTAAACCCAGGGATCCCTAACTATGGCTACACCTTC; CDR3: CASSLNPGIPNYGYTF
V: TRBV20-1; J: TRBJ2-5; D: NA; size: once; DNA: TGCAGTGCTAGAGTCGGCAGTTCCAATGAGCAGTACTTC; CDR3: CSARVGSSNEQYF
V: TRBV29-1; J: TRBJ2-3; D: NA; size: NA; DNA: TGCAGCGTTGAAGTCTGGACCCCGGGACCCCGAACGGATACGCAGTATTTT; CDR3: CSVEVWTPGPRTDTQYF
V: TRBV5-1; J: TRBJ2-7; D: TRBD2; size: NA; DNA: TGCGCCAGCAGACCTAGCGGGGAGGGCGAGCAGTACTTC; CDR3: CASRPSGEGEQYF
V: TRBV5-4; J: TRBJ1-6; D: TRBD1; size: NA; DNA: TGTGCCAGCAGCTTGGCCACAGGGGGAAGTTCACCCCTCCACTTT; CDR3: CASSLATGGSSPLHF
V: TRBV10-3; J: TRBJ2-6; D: NA; size: NA; DNA: TGTGCCATTACACAGGGCTCTGGGGCCAACGTCCTGACTTTC; CDR3: CAITQGSGANVLTF
V: TRBV9; J: TRBJ2-6; D: NA; size: NA; DNA: TGTGCCAGCACCACCGGGGGCTCTGGGGCCAACGTCCTGACTTTC; CDR3: CASTTGGSGANVLTF
V: TRBV14; J: TRBJ2-1; D: TRBD2; size: NA; DNA: TGTGCCAGCAGCCAAGTTCTAGCGGGTGAGCAGTTCTTC; CDR3: CASSQVLAGEQFF
V: TRBV2; J: TRBJ2-5; D: TRBD1; size: few; DNA: TGTGCCAGCAGTCCTTTCAGGGGGCAGTTGGAGACCCAGTACTTC; CDR3: CASSPFRGQLETQYF
V: TRBV6-1; J: TRBJ2-1; D: TRBD1; size: NA; DNA: TGTGCCAGCAGTGAACTGCGTGGGGACAGGGGTTCGGGGAATGAGCAGTTCTTC; CDR3: CASSELRGDRGSGNEQFF
V: TRBV15; J: TRBJ2-3; D: NA; size: many; DNA: TGTGCCACCAGCAGCTCGAAGGGGTTCGCAGATACGCAGTATTTT; CDR3: CATSSSKGFADTQYF
V: TRBV20-1; J: TRBJ1-5; D: TRBD1; size: NA; DNA: TGCAGTGCTGAAGACAGGGATGGCAATCAGCCCCAGCATTTT; CDR3: CSAEDRDGNQPQHF
V: TRBV4-3; J: TRBJ2-3; D: NA; size: NA; DNA: TGCGCCAGCAGCCCCTCGGGACGAGGGACAGATACGCAGTATTTT; CDR3: CASSPSGRGTDTQYF
V: TRBV27; J: TRBJ2-7; D: TRBD2; size: NA; DNA: TGTGCCAGCAGAAGAAGTAGCGGGAACTCCTACGAGCAGTACTTC; CDR3: CASRRSSGNSYEQYF
V: TRBV12-3/TRBV12-4; J: TRBJ2-5; D: NA; size: few; DNA: TGTGCCAGCGGTTCCCCTAGTGGGAGTATCAATGAGCAGTACTTC; CDR3: CASGSPSGSINEQYF
V: TRBV7-2; J: TRBJ2-5; D: TRBD1; size: NA; DNA: TGTGCCAGCAGGGGGGACAGGGGGAAAGAGACCCAGTACTTC; CDR3: CASRGDRGKETQYF
V: TRBV4-1; J: TRBJ2-1; D: NA; size: NA; DNA: TGCGCCAGCAGCCTCCCCTTGGATGAGCAGTTCTTC; CDR3: CASSLPLDEQFF
V: TRBV4-1; J: TRBJ1-2; D: NA; size: NA; DNA: TGCGCCAGCAGCCAAGGGGAACTCCAAGTCATGTATGGCTACACCTTC; CDR3: CASSQGELQVMYGYTF
V: TRBV27; J: TRBJ2-7; D: NA; size: once; DNA: TGTGCCAGCAGTAACAACGACGAGCAGTACTTC; CDR3: CASSNNDEQYF
V: TRBV28; J: TRBJ2-7; D: NA; size: NA; DNA: TGTGCCAGCAGGGAGGGCAGGACGTGGTCCTACGAGCAGTACTTC; CDR3: CASREGRTWSYEQYF
V: TRBV5-6; J: TRBJ2-5; D: TRBD2; size: NA; DNA: TGTGCCAGCACCCCGACTAGCGGACGAGGGGAGACCCAGTACTTC; CDR3: CASTPTSGRGETQYF
V: TRBV5-6; J: TRBJ1-5; D: NA; size: NA; DNA: TGTGCCAGCAGCTCCGGGACCGGGCTCTCGCCCCAGCATTTT; CDR3: CASSSGTGLSPQHF
V: TRBV7-2; J: TRBJ2-4; D: NA; size: NA; DNA: TGTGCCAGCAGCTTACTTGCCCTTAGTGTCGCCAAAAACATTCAGTACTTC; CDR3: CASSLLALSVAKNIQYF
V: TRBV20-1; J: TRBJ2-7; D: NA; size: many; DNA: TGCAGTGCCCCGGTGGGGGACGAGCAGTACTTC; CDR3: CSAPVGDEQYF
V: TRBV24-1; J: TRBJ1-2; D: TRBD1; size: NA; DNA: TGTGCCACCAGCGACGGGACAGGCTATGGCTACACCTTC; CDR3: CATSDGTGYGYTF
V: TRBV3-1; J: TRBJ2-1; D: TRBD2; size: NA; DNA: TGTGCCAGCAGCTACGGGACTAGCGGGAGTAATGAGCAGTTCTTC; CDR3: CASSYGTSGSNEQFF
V: TRBV12-3/TRBV12-4; J: TRBJ2-5; D: NA; size: NA; DNA: TGTGCCAGCAGTTTCGGCGGGGGCCAACAGGAGACCCAGTACTTC; CDR3: CASSFGGGQQETQYF
V: TRBV27; J: TRBJ1-2; D: NA; size: NA; DNA: TGTGCCAGCAGTTTTAGCCAGGGATATTATGGCTACACCTTC; CDR3: CASSFSQGYYGYTF
V: TRBV20-1; J: TRBJ2-3; D: NA; size: many; DNA: TGCAGTGTCATGGAACAGCGCACAGATACGCAGTATTTT; CDR3: CSVMEQRTDTQYF
V: TRBV6-6; J: TRBJ2-7; D: TRBD1; size: few; DNA: TGTGCCAGCAGTGCACGGGGACAGGATCTCTACGAGCAGTACTTC; CDR3: CASSARGQDLYEQYF
V: TRBV12-3/TRBV12-4; J: TRBJ1-5; D: NA; size: NA; DNA: TGTGCCAGCAGCGTACTGGGTAGCAATCAGCCCCAGCATTTT; CDR3: CASSVLGSNQPQHF
V: TRBV7-2; J: TRBJ1-1; D: TRBD1; size: NA; DNA: TGTGCCAGCAGCTTTACGACAGGGCGCTACACTGAAGCTTTCTTT; CDR3: CASSFTTGRYTEAFF
V: TRBV2; J: TRBJ2-4; D: NA; size: few; DNA: TGTGCCAGCAGTGATTTGGGAACAGAACTAGCCAAAAACATTCAGTACTTC; CDR3: CASSDLGTELAKNIQYF
V: TRBV27; J: TRBJ2-1; D: NA; size: NA; DNA: TGTGCCAGCAGTTTATTCTTGCGGAATGAGCAGTTCTTC; CDR3: CASSLFLRNEQFF
V: TRBV15; J: TRBJ1-2; D: NA; size: NA; DNA: TGTGCCACCAGCAGAGATACCTACGGCTATGGCTACACCTTC; CDR3: CATSRDTYGYGYTF